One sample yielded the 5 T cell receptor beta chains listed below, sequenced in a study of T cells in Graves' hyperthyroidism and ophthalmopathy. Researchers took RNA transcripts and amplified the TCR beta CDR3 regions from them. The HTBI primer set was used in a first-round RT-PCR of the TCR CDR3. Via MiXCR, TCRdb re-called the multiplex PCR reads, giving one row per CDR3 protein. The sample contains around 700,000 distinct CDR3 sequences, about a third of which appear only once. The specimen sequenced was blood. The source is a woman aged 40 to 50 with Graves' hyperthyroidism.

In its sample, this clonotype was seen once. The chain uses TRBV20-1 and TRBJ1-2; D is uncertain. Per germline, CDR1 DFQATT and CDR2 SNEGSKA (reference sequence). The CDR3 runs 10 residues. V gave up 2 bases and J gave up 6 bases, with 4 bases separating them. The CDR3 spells CSARFNGYTF. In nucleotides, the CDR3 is TGCAGTGCTAGATTTAATGGCTACACCTTC.

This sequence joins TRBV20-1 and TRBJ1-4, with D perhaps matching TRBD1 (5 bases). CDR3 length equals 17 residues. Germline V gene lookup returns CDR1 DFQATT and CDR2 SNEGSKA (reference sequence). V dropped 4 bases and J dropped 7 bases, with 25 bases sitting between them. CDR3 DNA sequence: TGCAGTGCTAAGACTGACTCTATATCGGGGGAGGGTGAAAAACTGTTTTTT. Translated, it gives CSAKTDSISGEGEKLFF.

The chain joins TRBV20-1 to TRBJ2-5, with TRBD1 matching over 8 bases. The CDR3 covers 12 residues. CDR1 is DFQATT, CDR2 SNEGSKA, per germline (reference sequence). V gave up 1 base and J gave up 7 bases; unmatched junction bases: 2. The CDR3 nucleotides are TGCAGTGCTAGAGCAGGGACAGGGACCCAGTACTTC. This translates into CSARAGTGTQYF.

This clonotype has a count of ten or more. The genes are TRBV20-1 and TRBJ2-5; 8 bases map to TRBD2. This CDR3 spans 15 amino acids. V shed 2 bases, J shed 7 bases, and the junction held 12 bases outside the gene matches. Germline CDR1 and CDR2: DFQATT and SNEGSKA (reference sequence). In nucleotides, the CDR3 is TGCAGTGCTAGAATCGGCGGGGGGATATTCGGGACCCAGTACTTC. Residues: CSARIGGGIFGTQYF.

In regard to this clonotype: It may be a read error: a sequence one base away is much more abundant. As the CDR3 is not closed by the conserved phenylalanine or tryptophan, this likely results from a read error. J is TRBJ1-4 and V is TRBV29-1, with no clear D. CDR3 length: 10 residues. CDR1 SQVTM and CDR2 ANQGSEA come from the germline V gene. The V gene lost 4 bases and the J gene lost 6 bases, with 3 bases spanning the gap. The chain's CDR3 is CSVGDEKLFL. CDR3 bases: TGCAGCGTTGGGGATGAAAAACTGTTTCTT.